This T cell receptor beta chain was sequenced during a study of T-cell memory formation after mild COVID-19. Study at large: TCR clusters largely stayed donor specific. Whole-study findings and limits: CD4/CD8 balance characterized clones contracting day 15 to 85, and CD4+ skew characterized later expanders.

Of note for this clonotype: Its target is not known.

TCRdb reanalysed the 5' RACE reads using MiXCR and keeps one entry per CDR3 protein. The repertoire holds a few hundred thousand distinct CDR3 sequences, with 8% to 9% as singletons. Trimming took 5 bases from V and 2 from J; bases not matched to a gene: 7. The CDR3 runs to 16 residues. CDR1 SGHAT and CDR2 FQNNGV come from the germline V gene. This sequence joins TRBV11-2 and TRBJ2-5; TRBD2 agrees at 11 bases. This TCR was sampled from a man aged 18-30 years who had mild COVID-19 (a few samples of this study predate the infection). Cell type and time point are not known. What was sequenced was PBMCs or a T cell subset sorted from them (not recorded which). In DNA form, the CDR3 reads TGTGCCAGCAGCCCCCCTAGCGGGGGGTTTCAAGAGACCCAGTACTTC. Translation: CASSPPSGGFQETQYF.